The rows below give T cell receptor beta chains drawn from one sample of a study of metastatic and nonmetastatic thyroid tumors. TCRdb re-called the PCR reads via MiXCR. The sample has 20,000 to 30,000 clones, about a quarter seen once. The sequencing input was blood. All receptors come from a female donor with papillary thyroid cancer or a benign thyroid nodule (not recorded which). Some clones in this sample may be carry-over from other donors' samples. Both conserved end residues are part of each CDR3. A D gene is named only where the DNA matches it firmly. Some rows mark clone size as missing; the rest say once, few, many or name a class of expanded clone.

>TRBD1|TRBJ2-1|.|TRBV11-3
CASSPGQGDEQFF
TGTGCCAGCAGCCCGGGACAGGGTGATGAGCAGTTCTTC
>.|TRBJ2-2|.|TRBV6-1
CASRCTGGGGELFF
TGTGCCAGCAGGTGTACAGGGGGGGGCGGGGAGCTGTTTTTT
>TRBD1|TRBJ1-1|once|TRBV18
CASSPDWDRGNTEAFF
TGTGCCAGCTCGCCGGATTGGGACAGAGGGAACACTGAAGCTTTCTTT
>.|TRBJ2-7|.|TRBV11-2
CASRLSYEQYF
TGTGCCAGCAGGCTATCGTACGAGCAGTACTTC
>TRBD2|TRBJ2-1|.|TRBV12-3/TRBV12-4
CASSPEGLAGGEQFF
TGTGCCAGCAGTCCTGAGGGACTAGCGGGAGGCGAGCAGTTCTTC
>TRBD1|TRBJ2-6|many|TRBV5-1
CASSLATGGVISGANVLTF
TGCGCCAGCAGCTTGGCTACAGGGGGTGTTATCTCTGGGGCCAACGTCCTGACTTTC
>TRBD1|TRBJ2-1|many|TRBV28
CASSPQGLWEQFF
TGTGCCAGCAGCCCACAGGGGCTTTGGGAGCAGTTCTTC
>.|TRBJ2-5|many|TRBV12-3/TRBV12-4
CASTPTGNQETQYF
TGTGCCAGCACCCCGACAGGAAATCAAGAGACCCAGTACTTC
>.|TRBJ2-4|many|TRBV20-1
CSAREGNIQYF
TGCAGTGCTAGAGAAGGAAACATTCAGTACTTC
>TRBD1|TRBJ2-7|few|TRBV6-2/TRBV6-3
CASSYRDRVAYEQYF
TGTGCCAGCAGTTACCGGGACAGAGTTGCCTACGAGCAGTACTTC
>TRBD2|TRBJ2-1|medium-sized|TRBV6-1
CASSKGLAGGRGNEQFF
TGTGCCAGCAGTAAAGGACTAGCGGGAGGCAGGGGGAATGAGCAGTTCTTC
>TRBD1|TRBJ1-1|few|TRBV7-8
CASSSGTANTEAFF
TGTGCCAGCAGCTCCGGGACAGCGAACACTGAAGCTTTCTTT
>.|TRBJ2-1|.|TRBV20-1
CSARKFTSYNEQFF
TGCAGTGCTAGAAAGTTTACTAGTTACAATGAGCAGTTCTTC
>.|TRBJ1-3|many|TRBV10-1
CASSESNGNTIYF
TGCGCCAGCAGTGAGTCGAATGGAAACACCATATATTTT
>.|TRBJ1-6|.|TRBV18
CASSPQDLGGESPLHF
TGTGCCAGCTCACCACAGGATCTGGGTGGGGAGTCACCCCTCCACTTT
>.|TRBJ2-7|few|TRBV28
CASRQASYEQYF
TGTGCCAGCCGACAGGCTTCCTACGAGCAGTACTTC
>TRBD2|TRBJ2-1|many|TRBV20-1
CSAYRTSGRLSSYNEQFF
TGCAGTGCTTATCGGACTAGCGGTAGGCTAAGCTCCTACAATGAGCAGTTCTTC
>TRBD1|TRBJ2-5|many|TRBV7-9
CASSPDRVGTQYF
TGTGCCAGCAGCCCGGACAGGGTCGGGACCCAGTACTTC
>.|TRBJ2-3|many|TRBV20-1
CSANLFSQGDTDTQYF
TGCAGTGCTAACCTCTTTTCCCAGGGCGACACAGATACGCAGTATTTT
>TRBD2|TRBJ2-1|many|TRBV10-3
CAISEAVAGMSEQFF
TGTGCCATCAGTGAGGCGGTAGCGGGAATGAGTGAGCAGTTCTTC
>.|TRBJ2-7|.|TRBV7-2
CASSLALTNLAVSKEQYF
TGTGCCAGCAGCTTAGCGTTGACTAACCTAGCCGTGTCGAAGGAGCAGTACTTC
>.|TRBJ1-6|medium-sized|TRBV30
CAWSGGNSPLHF
TGTGCCTGGAGTGGGGGTAATTCACCCCTCCACTTT
>.|TRBJ1-1|.|TRBV20-1
CSASNSQNTEAFF
TGCAGTGCTAGTAACAGTCAGAACACTGAAGCTTTCTTT